The 4 T cell receptor beta chains presented below share a single source sample, sequenced in a study of post-analysis software for immune sequencing data. Study-wide findings and caveats: Roughly 5 TRBV segments, including TRBV5-6, TRBV5-1 and TRBV20-1, were more frequent in patients than controls.

Built from TCR beta cDNA, the libraries had unique molecular identifiers in them. TCRdb recomputed calls from the PCR reads with MiXCR, one row per CDR3 protein. The table shows around 770,000 distinct CDR3 sequences, with roughly 50% occurring only once. These receptors have no identified antigens. The source material was blood. Receptor source: a girl aged 10 to 17 with multiple sclerosis.

This clonotype turned up a few times. V and J are TRBV20-1 and TRBJ2-7, with D perhaps TRBD1 or TRBD2 (5 bases each). CDR1 is DFQATT, CDR2 SNEGSKA, per germline (reference sequence). V lost 5 bases and J 6 bases, leaving 11 bases between the germline ends. CDR3 length: 11 residues. This chain's CDR3 is CSAPRGSEQYF. In DNA form, the CDR3 reads TGCAGTGCTCCCCGGGGCAGCGAGCAGTACTTC.

The rearrangement uses TRBV20-1 and TRBJ2-3, with D tentatively TRBD1 or TRBD2 (6 bases each). The V and J ends lost 5 bases and 2 bases respectively, with 11 bases between them. This CDR3 spans 13 amino acids. The germline V gene encodes CDR1 DFQATT and CDR2 SNEGSKA (reference sequence). The CDR3 loop reads CSAGGLPTDTQYF. In nucleotides, the CDR3 is TGCAGTGCTGGGGGGCTTCCCACAGATACGCAGTATTTT.

This clonotype has more than one count but fewer than ten. The chain joins TRBV10-3 to TRBJ2-7; weak D call: TRBD2 (6 bases). Germline lookup yields CDR1 ENHRY and CDR2 SYGVKD. The V end was cut by 6 bases, the J end by 5 bases, with 14 bases between. The CDR3 length is 13 residues. CDR3 nucleotide sequence: TGTGCCATCAGGGGGGACTTTCGGGACGAGCAGTACTTC. Residues: CAIRGDFRDEQYF.

In the case of this clonotype: At one of its ends the junction is not consistent with the germline gene, which may arise from a read error. This chain joins TRBV13 and TRBJ2-5; possibly TRBD2 for D (6 bases). From germline, CDR1 is PRHDT and CDR2 FYEKMQ (reference sequence). There are 14 residues in the CDR3. CDR3 coding DNA: TGTGCCAGCAGCTACCGGGACTTCCAAGAGACCCGGTACTTC. Translation gives CASSYRDFQETRYF.